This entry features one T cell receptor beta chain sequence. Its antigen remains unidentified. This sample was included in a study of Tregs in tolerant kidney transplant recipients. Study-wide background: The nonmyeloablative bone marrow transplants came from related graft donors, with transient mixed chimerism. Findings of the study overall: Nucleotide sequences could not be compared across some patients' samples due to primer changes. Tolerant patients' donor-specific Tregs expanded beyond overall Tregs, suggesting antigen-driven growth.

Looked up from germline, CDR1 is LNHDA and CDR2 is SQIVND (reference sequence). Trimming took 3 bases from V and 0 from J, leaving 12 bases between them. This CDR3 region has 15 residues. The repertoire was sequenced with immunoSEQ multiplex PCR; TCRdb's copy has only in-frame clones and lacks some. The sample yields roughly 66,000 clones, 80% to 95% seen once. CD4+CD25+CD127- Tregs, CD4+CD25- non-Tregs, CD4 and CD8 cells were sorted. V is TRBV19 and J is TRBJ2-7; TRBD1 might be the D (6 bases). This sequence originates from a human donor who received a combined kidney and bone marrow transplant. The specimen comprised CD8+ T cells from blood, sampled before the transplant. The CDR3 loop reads CASSISGALSYEQYF. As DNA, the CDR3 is TGTGCCAGTAGTATTTCAGGGGCCCTCTCCTACGAGCAGTACTTC.